This T cell receptor beta chain emerged from a study of T cell responses to AZD1222 COVID-19 vaccine. Profiled with immunoSEQ multiplex PCR; TCRdb holds only in-frame clones, not every one. The data show 80,000 to 95,000 clones, with roughly 90% seen just once and about 7.1% held by the top ten. Germline-derived CDR1 and CDR2 are SEHNR and FQNEAQ (reference sequence). This CDR3 contains 16 residues. The V gene lost 5 bases and the J gene lost 1 base, with 16 bases spanning the gap. The V and J genes are TRBV7-9 and TRBJ2-3; tentatively, D is TRBD2 (6 bases). The TCR sequence derives from an adult who received the AZD1222 COVID-19 vaccine. The specimen comprised peripheral blood, sampled 28 days after the second AZD1222 dose. The DNA for the CDR3 is TGTGCCAGCAGCATACCCCTAGCGAAAGGCACAGATACGCAGTATTTT. Its protein is CASSIPLAKGTDTQYF.